This TCR beta chain came from a study of CD8 T cells in Susac syndrome. The study's findings and limits: The CD4+ T cell repertoires, which came from Susac syndrome patients, showed no sign of clonal expansion.

RNA in amounts of about 0.5 to 1 ug was reverse transcribed with random hexamers. Amplification of TCR beta CDR3 used immunoSEQ multiplex PCR across 54 Vbeta and 13 Jbeta. From the immunoSEQ multiplex PCR reads, TCRdb called clonotypes with MiXCR, one entry per CDR3 protein. Found here are roughly 220,000 distinct CDR3 sequences, roughly 93% of them singletons; the top ten hold 0.15%. This clonotype turned up a few times. The antigen is unknown. This CDR3 is 14 amino acids long. J was trimmed by 3 bases and V by 2 bases; bases with no gene match: 1. All included Susac syndrome patients satisfied recently defined diagnostic criteria for definite or probable disease. TEMRA cells were FACS-enriched, with CD8+ and CD4+ T cells isolated negatively.

This sequence was found in a human donor with Susac syndrome. Sequencing was done on a sample of CD4+ T cells from PBMCs. V is TRBV12-3 or TRBV12-4 and J is TRBJ2-7, with 10 bases identical to TRBD1. CDR3 protein: CASSLRDRGYEQYF. The DNA for the CDR3 is TGTGCCAGCAGTTTAAGGGACAGGGGCTACGAGCAGTACTTC.